Described below is a single T cell receptor (beta chain) sequence and its context. The data belong to a study of control samples from healthy donors and cancer patients. The germline gives CDR1 MNHEY, CDR2 SVGEGT. Losses at the gene ends were 4 bases for V and 4 bases for J; bases not matched to a gene: 9. The CDR3 is 16 amino acids. Sequenced by immunoSEQ multiplex PCR; TCRdb stores in-frame clones only, minus some. The sample records some 71,000 clones, over 75% being singletons. The TCR comes from a woman aged 50 to 65 with head and neck cancer. The chain joins TRBV6-2 or TRBV6-3 to TRBJ1-2, with 10 bases fitting TRBD1. The sample taken for sequencing was PBMCs. This CDR3 reads CASSLPPGQGIYGYTF. The CDR3 DNA reads TGTGCCAGCAGTTTACCTCCGGGACAGGGGATCTATGGCTACACCTTC.